This TCR beta chain derives from a study of blood T cell repertoires in COVID-19. Germline CDR1 reads SGHNT; CDR2 reads YYREEE (reference sequence). The V end was cut by 4 bases, the J end by 4 bases, with 14 bases between. This CDR3 is built from 14 residues. The table came from immunoSEQ multiplex PCR; TCRdb's copy has only in-frame clones and leaves some out. The table lists approximately 210,000 clones, 65% to 85% of them singletons. Recruits, aged roughly 18 to 95 years, lived in 20 to 30 US areas. V gene TRBV5-4 combines with J gene TRBJ1-1, with a tentative D call TRBD1 (5 bases). This clonotype originated in a woman aged 55-69 years who had recovered from COVID-19. Material: PBMCs or T cells enriched from blood (not recorded which). The CDR3 reads CASSDQGSLTEAFF. CDR3 sequence (DNA): TGTGCCAGCAGCGACCAGGGTAGTCTCACTGAAGCTTTCTTT.